This TCR beta chain was captured in a study of blood T cells in healthy people across ages. Regarding the study as a whole: Among long-lived donors, naive CD4+ cells were more numerous and diversity higher than in aged donors. A strong correlation was seen between TCR beta diversity and naive T cell percentage.

This clonotype has at least ten counts. Its antigen is still unknown. Sample-barcoded 5' priming and a J-beta primer mix drove a second PCR of about 7 to 12 cycles. One entry per CDR3 protein, called by TCRdb with MiXCR from the 5' RACE reads. This sample has around 970,000 distinct CDR3 sequences, with roughly 47% found just once. Trimming took off 3 bases at V and 11 bases at J, with 18 bases between the two ends. The CDR3 is 14 residues long. Germline-derived CDR1 and CDR2 are ENHRY and SYGVKD. Isolated PBMCs totaled at least 6 million in each sample. Material: blood. The receptor was derived from a woman aged 55 to 70 in good health. The genes are TRBV10-3 and TRBJ2-3; D unresolved. In DNA form, the CDR3 reads TGTGCCATCAGTGATCCTGGGTCGAGCCAGGAGCAGTATTTT. Translated: CAISDPGSSQEQYF.